This T cell receptor beta chain was recorded in a study of vaccination effects on CD4 cells after COVID-19 (dated by TCRdb to the early 2020s). Regarding the complete study: Across the study, the median time from the second dose to post-vaccine sampling was 72 days (range 14 to 241). The full study included ten to eleven COVID-19 convalescent patients and several SARS-CoV-2-naive healthy vaccine recipients. SARS-CoV-2 spike-specific CD4+ TCR repertoires from before and after mRNA vaccination were compared in COVID-19 convalescent patients and in infection-naive vaccine recipients. The Oncomine TCR Beta short-read assay on an Illumina iSeq 100 was used to sequence cultures from other donors in the study. Results the study describes overall, beyond this receptor: In healthy vaccine recipients, vaccine-induced clones were almost all SARS-CoV-2 mono-reactive, with only 1 of 255 cross-reactive with common cold coronaviruses. The study was limited by a small number of convalescent patients, and early post-infection timepoints were lacking. Marked clonal contraction was observed in both infection-induced and vaccine-induced clones at late post-vaccination timepoints, consistent with waning T cell responses.

Counted from cysteine to phenylalanine, this CDR3 has 17 amino acids. Only the CDR3 DNA is retained, 51 bases long and in frame from the first base. V lost 2 bases and J lost 1 base, and the count of bases not matched to a germline gene is 8. According to the germline V gene, CDR1 reads MNHEY and CDR2 reads SVGEGT. To identify antigen-specific CD4+ T cell clonotypes by their expansion, the ViraFEST assay first stimulated PBMC with viral peptide pools and then applied TCR sequencing. After about 9 days of culture, CD4+ T cells were isolated with the EasySep CD4+ T cell isolation kit. Participants received two doses of either the BNT162b2 or the mRNA-1273 mRNA SARS-CoV-2 vaccine. Healthy vaccine recipients had no prior SARS-CoV-2 infection, confirmed by negative nucleocapsid antibodies before and after vaccination. Some 2 million PBMC per well were cultured in IMDM with about 4.8% human AB serum, 9 to 10 IU/ml IL-2 and gentamicin, plus 10 ug/ml peptides. On days 3 and 7, half of the culture medium was replaced with fresh IL-2-containing medium. Unless noted otherwise, every peptide stimulation condition was cultured in triplicate wells. PBMC were separated from whole blood using Ficoll-Paque Plus gradient centrifugation and were then either cryopreserved at -140C or used fresh. The spike proteins of SARS-CoV-2 and of the common cold coronaviruses HCoV-NL63, HCoV-OC43 and HCoV-229E were spanned by overlapping peptide pools. Genomic DNA was extracted from cultured CD4+ T cells with the QIAamp micro DNA kit.

On this clone itself: Its antigen is currently not known. Per-base quality was not reported, and no clone a single base away is much larger than it.

Library generation was performed with the immunoSEQ multiplex PCR assay. DNA from the cultured and isolated CD4+ T cells underwent TCR beta CDR3 sequencing. Regarding the original processing steps: Non-productive TCR sequences were discarded, and reads were trimmed to the CDR3 region, with only CDR3s of 7 or more amino acids retained. The MANAFEST web app was used to pick out antigen-specific clonotypes by comparing their expansion in peptide wells with that in reference cultures. To count as positive, a clone had to show expansion at FDR<0.05 compared with the reference and with all other wells, an odds ratio above 5, and a frequency above 0.1% in two replicate wells. A clonotype was called cross-reactive if it was significantly expanded both in SARS-CoV-2 spike wells and in at least one common cold coronavirus spike condition. CDR3 similarity was assessed by Levenshtein distance using the stringdist R package, and unrooted trees were constructed with ape in R 3.6.1. TCRdb took over this immuneACCESS table, retaining in-frame rearrangements with V and J assigned. Such tables are incomplete; in checked studies, under half of the missing clones stem from an unresolved V gene, and the remainder is unexplained. V and J calls and clone size follow that table, whereas D and trimming were derived from the DNA. This sample gives about 72,000 clones in total; around 80% of them show up just once. Approximately 1.2% of the sample belongs to the ten largest clones.

The sample in question was CD4+ T cells from PBMCs cultured with HCoV-229E spike peptides, obtained after COVID-19 vaccination. The cell subset or site label corresponds to: HCoV-229E spike overlapping peptide pool stimulation. The TCR sequence derives from a human donor who received a COVID-19 vaccine. The sequence links TRBV6-2 or TRBV6-3 to TRBJ2-3; 8 bases in between match TRBD2. The DNA sequence follows: TGTGCCAGCAGTTACCTGCGGGGAGCGGGGGGCACAGATACGCAGTATTTT. The encoded protein is CASSYLRGAGGTDTQYF.